This entry lists 5 T cell receptor beta chains sequenced from one sample in a study of graft-versus-host responses after intestinal transplantation. The antigens these receptors bind are not known. Some clones are missing from TCRdb's copy, which holds only in-frame ones; the method was immunoSEQ multiplex PCR. The sample carries some 76,000 clones, about nine tenths recorded once. The sample was unstimulated CD8+ T cells sorted from spleen or lymph node cells, taken before transplant. These receptors originate from a human donor who was the organ donor for an intestinal transplant.

The CDR3 is CASSAGLGGNEQFF. Written as DNA, the CDR3 is TGTGCCAGCAGCGCCGGACTAGGAGGCAATGAGCAGTTCTTC. The V and J genes are TRBV13 and TRBJ2-1; 7 bases are shared with TRBD2. From germline, CDR1 is PRHDT and CDR2 FYEKMQ (reference sequence). The CDR3 runs 14 residues. The junction had 7 bases not matched to a gene; V was cut back by 5 bases and J by 6 bases.

The gene calls are TRBV7-9 and TRBJ1-2, with a tentative D call TRBD1 (5 bases). V was cut by 5 bases and J by 3 bases, with 10 bases left in between. There are 13 residues in the CDR3. The germline V gene has CDR1 SEHNR and CDR2 FQNEAQ (reference sequence). The DNA of the CDR3 is TGTGCCAGCAGCCCCAGGGACGACTATGGCTACACCTTC. Residues: CASSPRDDYGYTF.

The chain employs TRBV7-9 and TRBJ1-6, with D unclear. The ends were cut back, 6 bases at V and 8 bases at J, with 8 bases in the middle. The germline CDR1 and CDR2 sequences are SEHNR and FQNEAQ (reference sequence). This CDR3 region has 12 residues. The CDR3 sequence is CASSPPDSPLHF. As DNA, the CDR3 is TGTGCCAGCAGTCCCCCCGATTCACCCCTCCACTTT.

V is TRBV6-1 and J is TRBJ2-7, with D tentatively TRBD2 (5 bases). The CDR3 has 15 residues. V lost 4 bases, J lost 3 bases, and 16 bases lay in between. CDR1 is MNHNS, CDR2 SASEGT, per germline. The CDR3: CASSVAPLHLYEQYF. CDR3 nucleotides: TGTGCCAGCAGTGTAGCGCCTCTACACCTCTACGAGCAGTACTTC.

The chain uses TRBV5-6 and TRBJ2-1; unclear D gene. V lost 1 base and J lost 0, with 8 bases in between. The CDR3 runs 15 residues. Looked up from germline, CDR1 is SGHDT and CDR2 is YYEEEE. The CDR3 sequence: CASSLLVPSYNEQFF. The CDR3 coding sequence is TGTGCCAGCAGCTTGCTAGTACCCTCCTACAATGAGCAGTTCTTC.